The 32 T cell receptor beta chains in this list originate from one sample, sequenced in a study of early T cells in non-severe SARS-CoV-2 infection. TCRdb re-analysed the 5' RACE reads in MiXCR, keeping a single row per CDR3 protein. The sample includes approximately 35,000 distinct CDR3 sequences, approximately 5% of them seen just once. Sequenced sample: whole blood. These receptors were obtained from an adult who was a healthcare worker with PCR-confirmed SARS-CoV-2 infection or an uninfected control (not recorded which).

This clonotype was found many times. The chain couples TRBV6-2 or TRBV6-3 to TRBJ2-7; 8 positions match TRBD1. V shed 8 bases, J shed 1 base, and the junction held 4 bases outside the gene matches. Germline assignment: CDR1 MNHEY and CDR2 SVGEGT. The CDR3 covers 13 residues. The CDR3 DNA sequence: TGTGCCAGCTCCAGGGGGCCATCCTACGAGCAGTACGTC. This codes for CASSRGPSYEQYV.

The rearrangement links TRBV12-3 or TRBV12-4 to TRBJ1-5, with TRBD1 identical over 7 bases. The CDR3 is 13 amino acids. V was clipped by 5 bases and J by 5 bases; unmatched bases: 3. The CDR3 loop is CASSPGTDQPQHF. The CDR3, as DNA: TGTGCCAGCAGTCCCGGGACAGATCAGCCCCAGCATTTT.

The V and J genes are TRBV7-9 and TRBJ1-2, with unresolved D. The CDR3 has 12 amino acids. The germline V gene encodes CDR1 SEHNR and CDR2 FQNEAQ (reference sequence). Trimming removed 7 bases at V and 8 bases at J, with 14 bases between. The CDR3 DNA sequence: TGTGCCAGCACCGATTCCTTCGACGGCTACACCTTC. This gives the protein CASTDSFDGYTF.

The CDR3 loop is CSARVGVLETQYF. The CDR3 DNA reads as TGCAGTGCTAGAGTGGGGGTTCTGGAGACCCAGTACTTC. This chain joins TRBV20-1 and TRBJ2-5, with D perhaps TRBD1 or TRBD2 (5 bases each). This CDR3 spans 13 amino acids. Germline CDR1 is DFQATT and CDR2 is SNEGSKA (reference sequence). V lost 1 base and J lost 5, with 11 bases in between.

This clonotype has a handful of counts. V and J are TRBV11-2 and TRBJ2-3, with 7 bases lining up with TRBD2. The CDR3 is 20 amino acids. Germline lookup yields CDR1 SGHAT and CDR2 FQNNGV. J was trimmed by 4 bases and V by 0 bases; bases with no gene match: 19. The CDR3 is CASSLDIGGSRSPRPDTQYF. The CDR3 DNA is TGTGCCAGCAGCTTAGATATTGGCGGGAGTCGCTCTCCCAGGCCAGATACGCAGTATTTT.

This clonotype was found a few times. This chain uses TRBV20-1 with TRBJ2-1, with D perhaps TRBD1 (7 bases). With 1 base removed from V and 9 bases from J, the gap between germline ends came to 25 bases. Germline V CDR1 and CDR2: DFQATT, SNEGSKA (reference sequence). CDR3 size: 17 residues. In DNA form, the CDR3 reads TGCAGTGCTAGAGTGAGGAGGGAAGGTTTAAGGACAGGTGAGCAGTTCTTC. Protein product: CSARVRREGLRTGEQFF.

The sample holds many counts of this clonotype. The chain has TRBV28 and TRBJ2-7; 7 nucleotides match TRBD1. CDR1 and CDR2 from the germline V gene are MDHEN and SYDVKM. Trimming cost V 7 bases and J 0 bases; bases outside gene matches: 6. CDR3 length equals 14 residues. This CDR3 reads CASIPGGPSYEQYF. DNA of the CDR3: TGTGCCAGCATCCCAGGGGGTCCCTCCTACGAGCAGTACTTC.

The V and J genes are TRBV29-1 and TRBJ2-5, with unresolved D. The V gene lost 3 bases and the J gene lost 5 bases, with 13 bases spanning the gap. The CDR3 extends over 13 amino acids. The germline V gene has CDR1 SQVTM and CDR2 ANQGSEA. The chain's CDR3 is CSVEVTVVETQYF. As DNA, the CDR3 is TGCAGCGTTGAGGTTACCGTGGTGGAGACCCAGTACTTC.

By share of the sample, this clonotype is medium-sized. This chain uses TRBV6-5 with TRBJ2-7, with D hard to call. The germline V and J ends were trimmed by 5 bases and 7 bases, with 9 bases remaining between them. Germline CDR1 and CDR2: MNHEY and SVGAGI. This CDR3 is 11 amino acids long. As DNA, the CDR3 is TGTGCCAGCAGTCGGGCTGGGGAGCAGTACTTC. Translated, it gives CASSRAGEQYF.

This clonotype has ten or more counts. The chain joins TRBV20-1 to TRBJ2-7; D uncertain. The CDR3 sequence is 10 residues long. V dropped 1 base and J dropped 3 bases, with 1 base sitting between them. The germline CDR1 and CDR2 sequences are DFQATT and SNEGSKA (reference sequence). CDR3 nucleotide sequence: TGCAGTGCTAGAGGCTACGAGCAGTACTTC. Protein sequence: CSARGYEQYF.

The sample holds many counts of this clonotype. The chain has TRBV10-2 and TRBJ1-5; 8 bases align to TRBD1. The CDR3 loop spans 15 amino acids. Germline lookup yields CDR1 WSHSY and CDR2 SAAADI. Unmatched junction bases numbered 6, after V lost 6 bases and J lost 2 bases. The CDR3 is CASRADRVGNQPQHF. CDR3 nucleotides: TGCGCCAGCAGAGCGGACAGGGTTGGCAATCAGCCCCAGCATTTT.

This clonotype was seen a handful of times. The chain links TRBV7-9 to TRBJ2-5, with unresolved D. V dropped 0 bases and J dropped 3 bases, with 8 bases sitting between them. Per germline, CDR1 SEHNR and CDR2 FQNEAQ (reference sequence). This CDR3 is 14 amino acids long. CDR3 loop: CASSLAAAEETQYF. For the CDR3, the DNA is TGTGCCAGCAGCTTAGCCGCGGCAGAAGAGACCCAGTACTTC.

V is TRBV20-1 and J is TRBJ2-5; TRBD2 is a possible D gene (5 bases). CDR3 length: 15 amino acids. V shed 3 bases and J shed 2 bases, with 16 bases lying between them. Germline values: CDR1 DFQATT, CDR2 SNEGSKA (reference sequence). CDR3 loop: CSARASAGSQETQYF. CDR3 bases: TGCAGTGCTAGGGCTTCGGCGGGCTCTCAAGAGACCCAGTACTTC.

This clonotype was recorded at least ten times. The chain carries TRBV11-2 and TRBJ2-5; 12 nucleotides line up with TRBD2. After removal of 5 bases from V and 5 bases from J, the junction contained 6 bases not matched to a gene. The length of the CDR3 is 15 residues. The germline CDR1 and CDR2 sequences are SGHAT and FQNNGV. The CDR3 protein is CASSQTSGRGETQYF. As DNA, the CDR3 is TGTGCCAGCAGCCAGACTAGCGGGAGAGGCGAGACCCAGTACTTC. The entire variable domain, with the rest obtained from reference TRBV11-2 and TRBJ2-5, is as follows: EAGVAQSPRYKIIEKRQSVAFWCNPISGHATLYWYQQILGQGPKLLIQFQNNGVVDDSQLPKDRFSAERLKGVDSTLKIQPAKLEDSAVYLCASSQTSGRGETQYFGPGTRLLVL.

This clonotype was seen ten or more times. J is TRBJ2-7 and V is TRBV6-5; D gene ambiguous. V was clipped by 2 bases and J by 4 bases, with 12 bases between them. Germline V gives CDR1 MNHEY, CDR2 SVGAGI. The CDR3 sequence is 14 residues long. Here the CDR3 DNA reads TGTGCCAGCAGTTACAACGCCTTACATTACGAGCAGTACGTC. Its protein is CASSYNALHYEQYV.

This clonotype was seen at least ten times. This sequence joins TRBV7-9 and TRBJ2-5, with unresolved D. CDR1 is SEHNR and CDR2 is FQNEAQ in the germline V gene (reference sequence). This CDR3 is 11 amino acids long. V lost 7 bases and J 7 bases, leaving 10 bases between the germline ends. The CDR3 region has the DNA TGTGCCAGCACCCAGATTGTGACCCAGTACTTC. Translation gives CASTQIVTQYF.

J is TRBJ1-1 and V is TRBV29-1; D ambiguous. This CDR3 has 14 residues. Trimming removed 4 bases from V and 1 base from J, with 13 bases in between. Per germline, CDR1 SQVTM and CDR2 ANQGSEA. CDR3 sequence: CSVAHAGGNTEAFF. The CDR3 coding sequence is TGCAGCGTTGCTCATGCAGGAGGGAACACTGAAGCTTTCTTT.

This clonotype was recorded at least ten times. Written as DNA, the CDR3 is TGTGCCAGCAGGGGTGAGACCGGACAGGCGAGTGGCTACACCTTC. It is translated as CASRGETGQASGYTF. This chain links TRBV2 with TRBJ1-2; 7 nucleotides align to TRBD1. Trimming removed 6 bases from V and 7 bases from J; junction bases left unmatched: 14. Germline CDR1 SNHLY, CDR2 FYNNEI. The CDR3 loop spans 15 amino acids.

Many counts were recorded for this clonotype. The chain combines TRBV11-2 with TRBJ2-7; D uncertain. This CDR3 has 13 residues. Germline loops: CDR1 SGHAT, CDR2 FQNNGV. V lost 4 bases, J lost 4 bases, and 11 bases lay in between. This chain's CDR3 is CASSWEVGYEQYV. The DNA of the CDR3 is TGTGCCAGCAGCTGGGAAGTAGGATACGAGCAGTACGTC.

This clonotype is medium-sized in the sample. The chain links TRBV11-2 to TRBJ2-7; TRBD2 might be the D (6 bases). Trimming removed 5 bases from V and 2 bases from J, with 13 bases in between. Germline lookup yields CDR1 SGHAT and CDR2 FQNNGV. There are 14 residues in the CDR3. In DNA, the CDR3 is TGTGCCAGCAGCGGCGGACTAAGAACCTACGAGCAGTACGTC. Translated, it gives CASSGGLRTYEQYV.

This clonotype was counted many times. The chain links TRBV12-3 or TRBV12-4 to TRBJ1-2; 8 bases fit TRBD1. This CDR3 has 19 amino acids. After removal of 5 bases from V and 2 bases from J, the junction contained 19 bases not matched to a gene. CDR3 DNA: TGTGCCAGCAGTGGGTTGTTGGAGGGACAGGAGCTTACAAACTATGGCTACACCTTC. Translating gives CASSGLLEGQELTNYGYTF.

The chain has TRBV7-9 and TRBJ1-1, with 9 bases matching TRBD1. Germline V CDR1 and CDR2: SEHNR, FQNEAQ (reference sequence). V lost 5 bases and J lost 12; bases outside the gene matches: 7. This CDR3 contains 12 residues. The CDR3 DNA reads as TGTGCCAGCAGCCCCCAGGGACAGGGTACTTTCTTT. Translation: CASSPQGQGTFF.

This clonotype was detected many times. The chain carries TRBV7-9 and TRBJ1-3, with TRBD1 identical over 9 bases. This CDR3 has 15 amino acids. The V and J ends lost 5 bases and 2 bases, in that order; junction bases with no gene match: 4. Germline V gives CDR1 SEHNR, CDR2 FQNEAQ (reference sequence). CDR3 region: CASSGTGTPGNTIYF. The CDR3 DNA reads as TGTGCCAGCAGCGGGACAGGGACCCCTGGAAACACCATATATTTT. The full variable domain, with the rest looked up from reference TRBV7-9 and TRBJ1-3, is DTGVSQNPRHKITKRGQNVTFRCDPISEHNRLYWYRQTLGQGPEFLTYFQNEAQLEKSRLLSDRFSAERPKGSFSTLEIQRTEQGDSAMYLCASSGTGTPGNTIYFGEGSWLTVV.

This clonotype was seen many times. The chain has TRBV6-5 and TRBJ2-3; TRBD2 matches 7 bases. The CDR3 has 17 amino acids. J gave up 1 base and V 0 bases, and 7 bases lay outside the gene matches. Germline V lookup: CDR1 MNHEY, CDR2 SVGAGI. The CDR3 protein is CASSYSGEAGRTDTQYF. In DNA form, the CDR3 reads TGTGCCAGCAGTTACTCGGGGGAAGCGGGACGCACAGATACGCAGTATTTT.

In its sample, this clonotype was seen many times. The chain uses TRBV6-2 or TRBV6-3 and TRBJ2-2; D is undetermined. The germline CDR1 and CDR2 sequences are MNHEY and SVGEGT. The CDR3 extends over 13 amino acids. V gave up 0 bases and J gave up 7 bases, with 6 bases separating them. CDR3 DNA sequence: TGTGCCAGCAGTTACTCATCGTTCGGGGAGCTGTTTTTT. Translated: CASSYSSFGELFF.

This clonotype was detected a few times. The genes are TRBV20-1 and TRBJ1-2, with D possibly TRBD1 on 6 matching bases. V lost 5 bases and J lost 5, with 15 bases in between. Germline V CDR1 and CDR2: DFQATT, SNEGSKA (reference sequence). The CDR3 loop spans 13 amino acids. The CDR3 loop is CSAQTTGTYGYTF. The CDR3 region has the DNA TGCAGTGCTCAAACAACCGGGACATATGGCTACACCTTC.

This clonotype was seen many times. The V and J genes are TRBV29-1 and TRBJ2-1; D is possibly TRBD1 (5 bases). CDR3 length equals 14 residues. V was trimmed by 6 bases and J by 5 bases, leaving 17 bases between them. The germline V gene has CDR1 SQVTM and CDR2 ANQGSEA. This CDR3 is CSVRTHRRHNEQFF. As DNA, the CDR3 is TGCAGCGTACGGACACACCGACGTCACAATGAGCAGTTCTTC.

This clonotype was observed at least ten times. V gene TRBV7-2 combines with J gene TRBJ1-2, with a possible D match to TRBD1 (6 bases). CDR1 is SGHTA, CDR2 FQGNSA, per germline. This CDR3 region has 14 residues. Trimming took off 11 bases at V and 0 bases at J, with 16 bases between the two ends. Written as DNA, the CDR3 is TGTGCCGATGATCAGGGGACCGCTAACTATGGCTACACCTTC. Its protein is CADDQGTANYGYTF.

This clonotype was observed at least ten times. The J gene is TRBJ2-3, the V gene TRBV11-2, with 8 bases matching TRBD2. The CDR3 length is 16 residues. Germline loops: CDR1 SGHAT, CDR2 FQNNGV. After removal of 1 base from V and 4 bases from J, the junction contained 7 bases not matched to a gene. The CDR3 bases are TGTGCCAGCAGCTTAGGGCTTAGCGGGGACTCAGATACGCAGTATTTT. Amino acids: CASSLGLSGDSDTQYF. The full variable domain, in which reference TRBV11-2 and TRBJ2-3 provide the parts outside the CDR3, is EAGVAQSPRYKIIEKRQSVAFWCNPISGHATLYWYQQILGQGPKLLIQFQNNGVVDDSQLPKDRFSAERLKGVDSTLKIQPAKLEDSAVYLCASSLGLSGDSDTQYFGPGTRLTVL.

V is TRBV7-8 and J is TRBJ2-7; TRBD2 might be the D (6 bases). This CDR3 region has 13 residues. CDR1 is SGHVS and CDR2 is FQNEAQ in the germline V gene. The DNA of the CDR3 is TGTGCCAGCAACTTAACCGGGGGCTACGAGCAGTACGTC. Amino acid sequence: CASNLTGGYEQYV.

There are many counts of this clonotype. This chain joins TRBV20-1 and TRBJ2-3; 13 nucleotides line up with TRBD2. CDR1 is DFQATT, CDR2 SNEGSKA, per germline (reference sequence). Losses at the gene ends were 5 bases for V and 7 bases for J; bases not matched to a gene: 3. This CDR3 spans 13 amino acids. CDR3 in DNA: TGCAGTGCTGGACTAGCGGGAGCAAATACGCAGTATTTT. Protein sequence: CSAGLAGANTQYF.

The DNA of the CDR3 is TGTGCCAGCAGCTCCCGATTAGCGGGATCCACAGATACGCAGTATTTT. This encodes CASSSRLAGSTDTQYF. The V and J genes are TRBV7-9 and TRBJ2-3, with TRBD2 identical over 8 bases. After removal of 4 bases from V and 2 bases from J, the junction contained 8 bases not matched to a gene. The CDR3 sequence is 16 residues long. The germline gives CDR1 SEHNR, CDR2 FQNEAQ (reference sequence).